This note documents a single T cell receptor (beta chain) sequence. The target antigen is unknown. Building the TCR beta libraries relied on iRepertoire HTBI primers, and CDR3 regions underwent Arm-PCR. Original handling: Samples collectively showed more than 55 TRBV and approximately 15 TRBJ segments. TCRdb itself ran the multiplex PCR reads through MiXCR, one entry per CDR3 protein. The V and J calls were not made by the authors but by TCRdb's processing. The table has about 470,000 distinct CDR3 sequences, about 22% seen once. This sample is drawn from a study of regulatory T cells in long-lasting Graves disease. Study background: Over 5 years of antithyroid drugs plus positive TSH receptor antibodies defined persistent Graves' disease.

Documented time point: persistent/refractory GD, antithyroid drugs over 5 years with positive TRAb. From RNA extracted from PBMCs, the TCR library was made. CDR3 length equals 13 residues. Germline V gene sequence: CDR1 SEHNR, CDR2 FQNEAQ (reference sequence). With 4 bases clipped from V and 9 bases from J, the junction kept 4 bases outside the gene matches. Study-level results: Sharing of public clonotypes was greater in persistent patients (around 3,000) than in new patients (roughly 880). Persistent disease favored TRBV28, TRBJ1-2 and TRBJ2-5.

The TCR sequence derives from a female donor with Graves disease. This sample comprised peripheral blood mononuclear cells (PBMCs), obtained when the disease was refractory, from a patient treated with antithyroid drugs. The chain employs TRBV7-9 and TRBJ2-1; 9 bases align to TRBD2. CDR3 sequence (DNA): TGTGCCAGCAGCTCGTCGACTAGCGGTGAGCAGTTCTTC. Residues: CASSSSTSGEQFF.